Shown below are 19 T cell receptor beta chains from a single sample sequenced in a study of Graves' ophthalmopathy and Graves' hyperthyroidism. Amplification of TCR beta CDR3 regions used RNA transcripts. A first-round RT-PCR used HTBI primers, followed by a second-round multiplex PCR. MiXCR was run by TCRdb on the multiplex PCR reads, yielding one entry per CDR3 protein. The data hold about 620,000 distinct CDR3 sequences, with 22% observed a single time. Sequences were obtained from peripheral blood. The receptor set was obtained from a young woman with stable Graves' hyperthyroidism. Some clones in this sample may be carry-over from other donors' samples.

About this clonotype: A much larger clone is a single base away; this may be a read error. In this CDR3 the conserved last residue, phenylalanine or tryptophan, is missing, so a read error is likely. Because the CDR3's place on the DNA is in doubt, the DNA is left out and the CDR3 is given as listed by TCRdb. The chain carries TRBV6-7 and TRBJ2-3; the table names TRBD1, a call not compared with the DNA. TRBV6-7 carries the ORF label, with uncertain function. The CDR3 length equals 13 residues, ends included. The CDR3: CASSVGGSAHKVC.

In this sample, this clonotype turned up many times. V usage is TRBV28 and J usage is TRBJ2-7, with 8 bases aligning to TRBD2. CDR1 is MDHEN, CDR2 SYDVKM, per germline. J was trimmed by 5 bases and V by 7 bases; bases with no gene match: 10. The CDR3 totals 14 residues. The CDR3 region has the DNA TGTGCCAGCACCAGCGGGAGTATCGTCCACGAGCAGTACTTC. Encoded protein: CASTSGSIVHEQYF.

This clonotype appeared many times. This rearrangement joins TRBV28 to TRBJ2-4, with 9 positions matching TRBD1. V was clipped by 5 bases and J by 4 bases; unmatched bases: 12. CDR1 is MDHEN, CDR2 SYDVKM, per germline. This CDR3 has 17 amino acids. As DNA, the CDR3 is TGTGCCAGCAGTGGGCACAGGGGGCTTTTCCGGAAAAACATTCAGTACTTC. Protein: CASSGHRGLFRKNIQYF.

This clonotype was seen repeatedly, ten times or more. The rearrangement links TRBV28 to TRBJ2-2; D might be TRBD2 (5 bases). The CDR3 runs to 13 residues. V shed 5 bases and J shed 13 bases, with 17 bases lying between them. CDR1 is MDHEN and CDR2 is SYDVKM in the germline V gene. CDR3 DNA sequence: TGTGCCAGCAGTCCTGACGAGGGTGTAGTGCTGTTTTTT. It translates to CASSPDEGVVLFF.

This clonotype was found many times. The V call is TRBV20-1, the J call TRBJ1-1; 8 bases are shared with TRBD1. V lost 3 bases, J lost 2 bases, and 8 bases stayed unmatched. The CDR3 is made up of 15 amino acids. CDR1 and CDR2 (germline): DFQATT, SNEGSKA (reference sequence). CDR3 coding DNA: TGCAGTGCTAGTAACCCAGGGGGCCTAAACACTGAAGCTTTCTTT. Protein: CSASNPGGLNTEAFF.

This clonotype was found many times. The chain uses TRBV6-1 and TRBJ1-1; D might be TRBD1 (6 bases). The CDR3 has 15 amino acids. Trimming stripped 4 bases from V and 4 bases from J, with 16 bases between. CDR1 MNHNS and CDR2 SASEGT come from the germline V gene. The CDR3 bases are TGTGCCAGCAGTGGGAGAGGGGGGGTCGTCACTGAAGCTTTCTTT. Residues: CASSGRGGVVTEAFF.

Many counts were recorded for this clonotype. The chain has TRBV20-1 and TRBJ2-7; D not resolved. Germline lookup yields CDR1 DFQATT and CDR2 SNEGSKA (reference sequence). Trimming left V 2 bases short and J 2 bases short, with 13 bases between. The CDR3 totals 14 residues. CDR3 sequence: CSARLDLSTYEQYF. CDR3 DNA: TGCAGTGCTAGATTGGACCTCTCAACCTACGAGCAGTACTTC.

This clonotype was seen more than once but under ten times. The chain is built from TRBV11-3 and TRBJ2-2; D uncertain. Between the trimmed V and J ends, which lost 5 bases and 3 bases, there was a span of 10 bases. This CDR3 comprises 14 residues. Per the germline V gene, CDR1 is SGHNT and CDR2 is YENEEA. CDR3 bases: TGTGCCAGCAGCCCGGACCACGACACCGGGGAGCTGTTTTTT. Its protein is CASSPDHDTGELFF.

This clonotype was counted at least ten times. This sequence joins TRBV6-1 and TRBJ1-5; 7 bases fit TRBD1. The J segment lost 5 bases and the V segment lost 4 bases, leaving 8 bases of the junction unmatched. This CDR3 spans 15 amino acids. Germline V gene sequence: CDR1 MNHNS, CDR2 SASEGT. The CDR3 loop reads CASSAPGQPYQPQHF. The DNA for the CDR3 is TGTGCCAGCAGTGCCCCGGGACAGCCTTATCAGCCCCAGCATTTT.

This clonotype was picked up many times. The chain combines TRBV11-2 with TRBJ2-7, with D uncertain. The CDR3 contains 16 residues. Deletions cut 5 bases from V and 0 bases from J, with 17 bases between. Germline assignment: CDR1 SGHAT and CDR2 FQNNGV. The CDR3 DNA reads TGTGCCAGCAGCCAAATTAGGTCGCCGGGCTCCTACGAGCAGTACTTC. Residues: CASSQIRSPGSYEQYF.

Details on this clonotype: Just one base apart from a much larger clone, this may be a read error. The chain couples TRBV9 to TRBJ1-1; the D is unclear. The CDR3 has 13 amino acids. The germline V gene encodes CDR1 SGDLS and CDR2 YYNGEE. CDR3 region: CASSVGGYTEACF. Written as DNA, the CDR3 is TGTGCCAGCAGCGTAGGTGGGTACACTGAAGCTTGCTTT.

This clonotype came up many times. The chain is built from TRBV7-2 and TRBJ1-1, with D unclear. In germline, CDR1 is SGHTA, CDR2 FQGNSA. This CDR3 is 14 amino acids long. Trimming stripped 0 bases from V and 6 bases from J, with 11 bases between. DNA of the CDR3: TGTGCCAGCAGCTTAGCCGGCCCGAAGTCTGAAGCTTTCTTT. Amino acid sequence: CASSLAGPKSEAFF. The full variable domain, its missing parts supplied by reference TRBV7-2 and TRBJ1-1, is GAGVSQSPSNKVTEKGKDVELRCDPISGHTALYWYRQSLGQGLEFLIYFQGNSAPDKSGLPSDRFSAERTGGSVSTLTIQRTQQEDSAVYLCASSLAGPKSEAFFGQGTRLTVV.

The chain is built from TRBV20-1 and TRBJ2-4; possible D gene TRBD1, 6 bases. V was clipped by 3 bases and J by 14 bases, with 17 bases between them. Germline loops: CDR1 DFQATT, CDR2 SNEGSKA (reference sequence). This CDR3 has 12 amino acids. CDR3 region: CSARGTTYEKYF. CDR3 DNA sequence: TGCAGTGCTAGGGGGACAACCTACGAGAAGTACTTC.

The J gene is TRBJ2-5, the V gene TRBV24-1; a possible D gene is TRBD1 (6 bases). Germline V gives CDR1 KGHDR, CDR2 SFDVKD. CDR3 length: 14 amino acids. Between the trimmed V and J ends, which lost 4 bases and 3 bases, there was a span of 11 bases. This chain's CDR3 is CATSDPDRKETQYF. The DNA of the CDR3 is TGTGCCACCAGTGACCCCGACAGGAAAGAGACCCAGTACTTC.

This clonotype was counted only a few times. CDR3 DNA sequence: TGTGCCTGGAGTCCCCCTAGCGGGGGCAGGGGGGAGACCCAGTACTTC. Amino acid sequence: CAWSPPSGGRGETQYF. This chain uses TRBV30 with TRBJ2-5; 10 bases fit TRBD2. Trimming at V came to 2 bases and at J to 5 bases, leaving 11 bases not matched to a gene. Germline CDR1 GTSNPN, CDR2 SVGIG (reference sequence). This CDR3 has 16 amino acids.

V is TRBV20-1 and J is TRBJ2-7; maybe TRBD1 (6 bases). V dropped 0 bases and J dropped 2 bases, with 14 bases sitting between them. The CDR3 runs 15 residues. Per germline, CDR1 DFQATT and CDR2 SNEGSKA (reference sequence). CDR3 DNA sequence: TGCAGTGCTAGAGAGTCAGGGGAAGGGACCTACGAGCAGTACTTC. This gives the protein CSARESGEGTYEQYF.

This clonotype was seen ten or more times. The CDR3 here is CASSRGQGAQETQYF. CDR3 nucleotides: TGTGCCAGCAGTCGCGGACAGGGTGCCCAAGAGACCCAGTACTTC. V usage is TRBV7-9 and J usage is TRBJ2-5; 8 bases fit TRBD1. Germline CDR1 reads SEHNR; CDR2 reads FQNEAQ (reference sequence). The CDR3 runs to 15 residues. Losses at the gene ends were 6 bases for V and 1 base for J; bases not matched to a gene: 7.

The chain has TRBV28 and TRBJ2-7; the D call may be TRBD1 or TRBD2 (5 bases each). V lost 6 bases and J 0 bases, leaving 15 bases between the germline ends. CDR3 length: 15 residues. CDR1 is MDHEN and CDR2 is SYDVKM in the germline V gene. CDR3 sequence (DNA): TGTGCCAGCAGACCCGGGACGCTCTACTCCTACGAGCAGTACTTC. Amino acids: CASRPGTLYSYEQYF.

V usage is TRBV7-2 and J usage is TRBJ2-2, with D perhaps being TRBD1 or TRBD2 (5 bases each). Germline V gene lookup returns CDR1 SGHTA and CDR2 FQGNSA. The CDR3 has 14 residues. The V and J ends lost 1 base and 6 bases respectively, with 9 bases between them. DNA for the CDR3: TGTGCCAGCAGCTTAGTTGGGGGTCCCGGGGAGCTGTTTTTT. Residues: CASSLVGGPGELFF.